Below, 14 T cell receptor beta chains from the same sample are listed, as sequenced in a study of Ad26.COV2.S vaccination and SARS-CoV-2 variants. Described treatment: around 19 received Ad26.COV2.S at low or high dose, single or two shots; five or six received placebo; per-sample allocation not given. Sampling took place 63 days after the first vaccine or placebo injection. Repertoires were generated with immunoSEQ multiplex PCR, while TCRdb's copy carries only in-frame clones and drops some. The sample carries 350,000 to 400,000 clones, approximately 86% recorded once. Sequenced here: peripheral blood, sampled in a trial of Ad26.COV2.S vaccine versus placebo. The receptor source for this set is a person between 18 and 65 years old who received the Ad26.COV2.S COVID-19 vaccine or a placebo.

The V call is TRBV19, the J call TRBJ2-2; D gene ambiguous. The CDR3 extends over 15 amino acids. Germline values: CDR1 LNHDA, CDR2 SQIVND (reference sequence). Between the trimmed V and J ends, which lost 5 bases and 7 bases, there was a span of 17 bases. The CDR3 DNA is TGTGCCAGTAGTCCGCGGACCCGCTTGGGCGGGGAGCTGTTTTTT. It specifies CASSPRTRLGGELFF.

This sequence joins TRBV3-1 (or the pseudogene TRBV3-2) and TRBJ2-2, with D unclear. Germline assignment: CDR1 LGHDT and CDR2 YNNKEL (reference sequence). Trimming took off 3 bases at V and 3 bases at J, with 11 bases between the two ends. The CDR3 length is 15 residues. The CDR3, as DNA: TGTGCCAGCAGCCAGGCCCTAGGGTACACCGGGGAGCTGTTTTTT. Amino acids: CASSQALGYTGELFF.

This chain uses TRBV6-5 with TRBJ1-5; D is uncertain. V lost 5 bases and J 4 bases, leaving 9 bases between the germline ends. The CDR3 is 13 residues long. Per the germline V gene, CDR1 is MNHEY and CDR2 is SVGAGI. The CDR3 is CASSTHSNQPQHF. The CDR3 nucleotides read TGTGCCAGCAGTACTCACAGTAATCAGCCCCAGCATTTT.

The rearrangement links TRBV19 to TRBJ1-2, with D maybe TRBD1 (5 bases). The V gene lost 3 bases and the J gene lost 1 base, with 15 bases spanning the gap. The CDR3 covers 16 residues. The V gene's germline CDR1 is LNHDA and CDR2 SQIVND (reference sequence). CDR3 in amino acids: CASSIVTVRINYGYTF. Here the CDR3 DNA reads TGTGCCAGTAGTATTGTGACAGTGCGAATTAACTATGGCTACACCTTC.

This clone has a handful of counts. The rearrangement links TRBV3-1 (or the pseudogene TRBV3-2) to TRBJ2-5, with 14 positions matching TRBD2. Looked up from germline, CDR1 is LGHDT and CDR2 is YNNKEL (reference sequence). The CDR3 loop spans 20 amino acids. The ends lost 0 bases at V and 5 bases at J; junction bases unmatched: 14. The CDR3 DNA is TGTGCCAGCAGCCAAGAGAATTCCGGGACTAGCGGGGGACCCAGGGAGACCCAGTACTTC. Translation: CASSQENSGTSGGPRETQYF.

The V and J genes are TRBV6-2 or TRBV6-3 and TRBJ1-5; D is ambiguous. V lost 5 bases and J 5 bases, leaving 7 bases between the germline ends. The CDR3 is 12 amino acids. Looked up from germline, CDR1 is MNHEY and CDR2 is SVGEGT. The CDR3 is CASSETYQPQHF. CDR3 nucleotide sequence: TGTGCCAGCAGTGAGACATATCAGCCCCAGCATTTT.

The CDR3 here is CASSYSISQPQHF. The DNA of the CDR3 is TGTGCCAGCAGTTACTCGATAAGTCAGCCCCAGCATTTT. V and J are TRBV6-5 and TRBJ1-5, with D unclear. Trimming took off 0 bases at V and 6 bases at J, with 6 bases between the two ends. The CDR3 runs 13 residues. Germline V lookup: CDR1 MNHEY, CDR2 SVGAGI.

The V and J genes are TRBV9 and TRBJ1-6, with D uncertain. CDR3 length equals 14 residues. Germline V gene data show CDR1 as SGDLS and CDR2 as YYNGEE. Trimming left V 3 bases short and J 9 bases short, with 13 bases between. CDR3 coding DNA: TGTGCCAGCAGCGCCCTCGCCGGGATTTCACCCCTCCACTTT. Translating gives CASSALAGISPLHF.

This chain connects TRBV6-5 to TRBJ2-3; D tentatively reads TRBD1 or TRBD2 (5 bases each). Germline-derived CDR1 and CDR2 are MNHEY and SVGAGI. The CDR3 runs 13 residues. With 3 bases removed from V and 11 bases from J, the gap between germline ends came to 15 bases. CDR3 sequence (DNA): TGTGCCAGCAGTTATGCCGGGGCTAGGGGGCAGTATTTT. This sequence encodes CASSYAGARGQYF.

V is TRBV6-6 and J is TRBJ1-6, with TRBD1 as a possible D gene (5 bases). The CDR3 is 16 amino acids. Germline assignment: CDR1 MNHNY and CDR2 SVGAGI (reference sequence). The V and J ends lost 2 bases and 10 bases respectively, with 18 bases between them. The CDR3 sequence is CASSYMEAGGGSPLHF. The CDR3 nucleotides read TGTGCCAGCAGTTACATGGAGGCGGGGGGAGGGTCACCCCTCCACTTT.

This chain links TRBV18 with TRBJ2-7, with 11 bases that match TRBD2. CDR1 and CDR2 from the germline V gene are KGHSH and LQKENI. This CDR3 contains 16 residues. After removal of 2 bases from V and 1 base from J, the junction contained 4 bases not matched to a gene. The DNA of the CDR3 is TGTGCCAGCTCACCATTAGCGGGGGGGGATTCCTACGAGCAGTACTTC. Translation gives CASSPLAGGDSYEQYF.

This chain joins TRBV12-3 or TRBV12-4 and TRBJ2-1; no clear D. CDR3 length: 12 residues. The ends were cut back, 4 bases at V and 8 bases at J, with 9 bases in the middle. CDR3 sequence reads: CASSSLAYEQFF. The CDR3 nucleotides read TGTGCCAGCAGTTCACTTGCATATGAGCAGTTCTTC.

This chain joins TRBV13 and TRBJ2-7, with 8 bases aligning to TRBD2. V lost 6 bases, J lost 0 bases, and 7 bases stayed unmatched. CDR1 PRHDT and CDR2 FYEKMQ come from the germline V gene (reference sequence). The CDR3 extends over 15 amino acids. The CDR3 loop is CASSSAGAISYEQYF. CDR3 coding DNA: TGTGCCAGCAGTTCAGCGGGGGCCATCTCCTACGAGCAGTACTTC.

The CDR3 loop reads CASSPIDRLGNAITDTQYF. For the CDR3, the DNA is TGTGCCAGCAGCCCCATCGACCGACTAGGGAATGCGATCACAGATACGCAGTATTTT. This chain connects TRBV5-6 to TRBJ2-3, with a possible D match to TRBD2 (6 bases). Germline values: CDR1 SGHDT, CDR2 YYEEEE. The germline V and J ends were trimmed by 4 bases and 2 bases, with 26 bases remaining between them. This CDR3 is 19 amino acids long.